A single sample gave rise to the 32 T cell receptor beta chains below, sequenced in a study of T cells expressing NK-cell markers. TCRdb reprocessed the 5' RACE reads, keeping one entry per CDR3 protein, no DNA. This table holds roughly 430,000 distinct CDR3 sequences. Sample: blood T cells: a sorted CD56 or NKG2C T cell subset, CD4+ or CD8+ T cells, or bulk PBMC T cells (not recorded which). These receptors were obtained from a woman between 18 and 70 years old in good health.

The chain has TRBV21-1 and TRBJ1-4; TCRdb indicates TRBD1, and absent DNA this call remains unverified. TRBV21-1 is termed a pseudogene. This CDR3 has 14 amino acids. CDR3 protein: CATRGGTSNEKLFF.

The chain combines TRBV25-1 with TRBJ2-3; there is no DNA to check the TCRdb D call of TRBD2. The CDR3 covers 13 residues. CDR1 and CDR2 (germline): MGHDK, SYGVNS. CDR3 sequence: CASSEAGGGTQYF.

The chain is built from TRBV4-2 and TRBJ1-6; TCRdb's D gene call, TRBD1, goes unchecked for lack of DNA. The V gene's germline CDR1 is LGHNA and CDR2 YNFKEQ. The CDR3 runs 15 residues. CDR3: CASSQDPGKNSPLHF.

The genes are TRBV7-2 and TRBJ1-2; TCRdb selects TRBD1, and the lack of DNA leaves this call unchecked. Germline V gene data show CDR1 as SGHTA and CDR2 as FQGNSA. The CDR3 contains 13 residues. The CDR3 region is CASSPGTNYGYTF.

This chain joins TRBV7-8 and TRBJ1-5; TCRdb proposes TRBD1, but this gene call is untestable without DNA. Germline V CDR1 and CDR2: SGHVS, FQNEAQ. This CDR3 region has 18 residues. The CDR3 sequence is CASSLLDDRADSNQPQHF.

This chain links TRBV4-3 with TRBJ2-6. CDR1 LGHNA and CDR2 YSLEER come from the germline V gene. The CDR3 has 16 residues. The CDR3 sequence: CASSQGSGSGANVLTF.

The rearrangement joins TRBV5-6 to TRBJ1-2. CDR1 is SGHDT, CDR2 YYEEEE, per germline. The CDR3 contains 15 residues. CDR3 loop: CASSLRLQANYGYTF.

V is TRBV7-2 and J is TRBJ2-3; absent DNA, TCRdb's TRBD2 call cannot be checked. Germline V CDR1 and CDR2: SGHTA, FQGNSA. The CDR3 spans 15 residues. The CDR3 here is CASSQGLAGQYTQYF. Looking up the rest from reference TRBV7-2 and TRBJ2-3 gives the full variable domain: GAGVSQSPSNKVTEKGKDVELRCDPISGHTALYWYRQSLGQGLEFLIYFQGNSAPDKSGLPSDRFSAERTGGSVSTLTIQRTQQEDSAVYLCASSQGLAGQYTQYFGPGTRLTVL.

The chain employs TRBV19 and TRBJ2-2; absent DNA, TCRdb's TRBD2 call cannot be checked. Germline CDR1 LNHDA, CDR2 SQIVND (reference sequence). The CDR3 has 14 residues. The CDR3 here is CASSREGGTGELFF.

This chain joins TRBV20-1 and TRBJ2-3; the TCRdb call, TRBD1, lacks DNA for checking. The germline CDR1 and CDR2 sequences are DFQATT and SNEGSKA (reference sequence). CDR3 length: 14 residues. The CDR3: CSASTGGAADTQYF.

V gene TRBV29-1 combines with J gene TRBJ2-7; as DNA is missing, the TRBD1 call by TCRdb cannot be tested. The CDR3 covers 15 residues. Germline-derived CDR1 and CDR2 are SQVTM and ANQGSEA. CDR3 in amino acids: CSVEKGRGTSYEQYF.

The chain carries TRBV20-1 and TRBJ1-3; TCRdb's D gene call, TRBD1, goes unchecked for lack of DNA. From germline, CDR1 is DFQATT and CDR2 SNEGSKA (reference sequence). CDR3 length: 14 residues. The CDR3: CSAGGPDRKNTIYF.

This chain connects TRBV2 to TRBJ1-5. The CDR3 is 15 amino acids. Germline CDR1 reads SNHLY; CDR2 reads FYNNEI. The CDR3 loop reads CASREMVLSNQPQHF.

The chain has TRBV24-1 and TRBJ1-2; the TRBD1 assignment by TCRdb is unverifiable without DNA. The CDR3 is 13 residues long. Germline assignment: CDR1 KGHDR and CDR2 SFDVKD. CDR3 amino acids: CATNIQGGYGYTF.

J is TRBJ2-5 and V is TRBV5-4; TCRdb reports TRBD1, a call that lacks DNA to check it against. Germline V gives CDR1 SGHNT, CDR2 YYREEE (reference sequence). The length of the CDR3 is 14 residues. This CDR3 is CASSLKGARETQYF.

The CDR3 spells CATSRVIYNEQFF. This chain links TRBV15 with TRBJ2-1. Germline-derived CDR1 and CDR2 are LNHNV and YYDKDF (reference sequence). CDR3 length: 13 amino acids.

This sequence joins TRBV20-1 and TRBJ2-1; without DNA, the TCRdb call of TRBD1 cannot be checked. The CDR3 contains 15 residues. Germline V gives CDR1 DFQATT, CDR2 SNEGSKA (reference sequence). Here the CDR3 reads CSARKGARGSDEQFF.

V is TRBV5-1 and J is TRBJ2-3; lacking DNA, the TRBD1 call made by TCRdb goes unchecked. Germline V CDR1 and CDR2: SGHRS, YFSETQ. The CDR3 length is 14 residues. The CDR3 spells CASRHRSGGDTQYF.

This chain uses TRBV7-2 with TRBJ2-1; absent DNA, TCRdb's TRBD2 call cannot be checked. This CDR3 has 15 residues. Germline CDR1 SGHTA, CDR2 FQGNSA. CDR3 loop: CASSLAREGVNEQFF.

This chain uses TRBV15 with TRBJ2-1. Germline-derived CDR1 and CDR2 are LNHNV and YYDKDF (reference sequence). The CDR3 is 11 amino acids. CDR3 sequence: CATSRANEQFF.

The chain carries TRBV12-3 or TRBV12-4 and TRBJ2-2. The CDR3 contains 13 residues. The CDR3 reads CASSPRVGGELFF.

J is TRBJ1-2 and V is TRBV6-1. The length of the CDR3 is 15 residues. Germline V lookup: CDR1 MNHNS, CDR2 SASEGT. CDR3 residues: CASSSRDGGNYGYTF.

V usage is TRBV12-3 or TRBV12-4 and J usage is TRBJ2-1; TCRdb returns TRBD2, unconfirmable since there is no DNA. This CDR3 is 18 amino acids long. The CDR3 sequence is CASSPSRLLAGTTGEQFF.

The chain couples TRBV9 to TRBJ1-1. CDR1 SGDLS and CDR2 YYNGEE come from the germline V gene. The CDR3 has 12 residues. CDR3 region: CASSVGSDEAFF.

V gene TRBV10-3 combines with J gene TRBJ2-1. CDR3 length: 15 amino acids. Germline V gene lookup returns CDR1 ENHRY and CDR2 SYGVKD. The CDR3 here is CAISSAASSYNEQFF.

The chain uses TRBV20-1 and TRBJ2-1; with no DNA, the TCRdb D assignment of TRBD1 cannot be verified. CDR1 and CDR2 (germline): DFQATT, SNEGSKA (reference sequence). The CDR3 totals 14 residues. CDR3 in amino acids: CSARPGKGYNEQFF.

CDR3 protein: CASMFGGKETQYF. The rearrangement joins TRBV10-2 to TRBJ2-5; TCRdb selects TRBD1, and the lack of DNA leaves this call unchecked. CDR1 WSHSY and CDR2 SAAADI come from the germline V gene. The CDR3 covers 13 residues.

This chain links TRBV28 with TRBJ2-5. Germline V gene lookup returns CDR1 MDHEN and CDR2 SYDVKM. There are 15 residues in the CDR3. CDR3: CASSLSGRYQETQYF.

This chain joins TRBV20-1 and TRBJ2-7; TCRdb calls TRBD1, which cannot be checked without DNA. The CDR3 sequence is 11 residues long. Germline lookup yields CDR1 DFQATT and CDR2 SNEGSKA (reference sequence). CDR3 amino acids: CSVGGGYEQYF.

The chain recombines TRBV12-3 or TRBV12-4 with TRBJ1-5; TCRdb names TRBD1, which stays unverified in the absence of DNA. This CDR3 comprises 15 residues. CDR3: CASSQTGGSNQPQHF.

The rearrangement uses TRBV6-4 and TRBJ2-1; no DNA is available, so the TRBD1 call from TCRdb remains unchecked. The CDR3 consists of 15 residues. Germline V gene data show CDR1 as MRHNA and CDR2 as SNTAGT. This CDR3 reads CASSDSWRERGEQFF.

The rearrangement uses TRBV7-9 and TRBJ2-2; TCRdb indicates TRBD2, and absent DNA this call remains unverified. This CDR3 has 15 amino acids. CDR1 and CDR2 (germline): SEHNR, FQNEAQ (reference sequence). The chain's CDR3 is CAIPALGTYTGELFF.